This T cell receptor (beta chain) originates from a study of CD8+CD57+ T cells in acquired aplastic anemia. Findings and limits, study-wide: Patients had around 28 CD8+ CDR3 sequences in common with controls (the shared set).

Germline CDR1 reads SQVTM; CDR2 reads ANQGSEA. The CDR3 consists of 13 residues. The ends lost 7 bases at V and 8 bases at J; junction bases unmatched: 10. All patients picked for sequencing had shown, by flow cytometry, an expansion of CD8+CD57+ cells. When blood sampling took place, the patients had received no therapy. Genomic DNA, the template, was used for profiling of the TCR beta VDJ and CDR3. TCRdb re-analysed the reads in MiXCR, keeping a single row per CDR3 protein. The repertoire holds roughly 500,000 distinct CDR3 sequences, with approximately 33% as singletons. This clonotype was counted at least ten times. No antigen is known for it.

Material: sorted CD4+, CD8+, or CD8+CD57+ T cells (not recorded which) from PBMCs. The receptor comes from a human donor with aplastic anemia. The chain recombines TRBV29-1 with TRBJ1-2, with 10 positions matching TRBD1. The CDR3 DNA sequence: TGCAGCGCCTCGGGACAGGGGACAGGGGGCTACACCTTC. Translation: CSASGQGTGGYTF.